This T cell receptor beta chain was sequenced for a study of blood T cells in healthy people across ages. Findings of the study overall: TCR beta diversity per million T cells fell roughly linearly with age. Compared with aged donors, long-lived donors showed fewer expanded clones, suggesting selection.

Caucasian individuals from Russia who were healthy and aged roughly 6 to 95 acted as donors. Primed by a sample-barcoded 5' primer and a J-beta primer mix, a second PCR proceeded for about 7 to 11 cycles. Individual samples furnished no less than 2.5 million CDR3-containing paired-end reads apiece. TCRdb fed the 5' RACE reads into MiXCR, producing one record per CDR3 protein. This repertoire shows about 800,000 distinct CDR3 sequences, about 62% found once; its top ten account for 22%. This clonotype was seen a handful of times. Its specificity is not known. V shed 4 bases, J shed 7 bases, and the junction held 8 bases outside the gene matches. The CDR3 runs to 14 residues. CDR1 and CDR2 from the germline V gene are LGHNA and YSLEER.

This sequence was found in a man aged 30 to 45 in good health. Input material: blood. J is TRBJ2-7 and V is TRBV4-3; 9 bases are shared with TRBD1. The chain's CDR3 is CASSPGTGNGEQYF. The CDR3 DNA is TGCGCCAGCAGCCCTGGGACAGGGAATGGGGAGCAGTACTTC.